Below, one TCR beta chain is given with its context. The antigen it recognizes is unknown. Base qualities are not provided; no much larger clone lies one nucleotide away. The data stem from a study of cytomegalovirus exposure and HLA in healthy donors (dated by TCRdb to about 2017). Describing the broader study: According to an earlier analysis of around 600 of the donors, about 179 million T cells yielded over 100 million unique TCR beta sequences and about 300 Gb of sequence data. An early release covering just under 650 HLA-typed donors comprised approximately 300 gigabases of sequencing data and about 90 million unique TCR sequences. Of the 350 to 400 genotyped donors, about 84% fell in the genetic ancestry cluster associated with self-reported Caucasian donors. The study was designed to test whether signatures of past pathogen exposure could be identified by cataloging public T cell receptors. The study used immunosequencing to profile the T cell repertoires of approximately 690 subjects and linked those repertoires to cytomegalovirus serostatus. A separate validation cohort of roughly 110 different subjects was used in addition to the roughly 700-subject first cohort. To predict cytomegalovirus infection status, the study combined high-throughput TCR immunosequencing, statistical association of individual TCRs with disease status, and machine learning. A later analysis re-analyzed previously published TCR beta repertoires from 500 to 700 donors and added high-resolution HLA genotyping to study TCR occurrence patterns. In the later analysis, no new phenotypic data were used to find candidate immune exposures; instead, reliance was placed on TCR beta sequences and their occurrence across donors. An earlier analysis of around 580 of the donors used high-throughput TCR beta sequencing to judge whether each TCR beta V gene segment behaved as functional or pseudogenic. Alongside the repertoire data, information on donor age, sex, ethnicity and CMV serostatus was compiled. A later genetic analysis took genome-wide SNP genotypes for about 55% of the 666 donors and used that subset as a discovery cohort. Every discovery cohort repertoire had been produced on one sequencing platform. HLA typing included class I and class II loci at four-digit resolution. The number of donors typed differed by locus, with 629-630 for A, B, C, DRB1 and DQB1, around 500 for DQA1, about 610 for DPA1, and some 470 for DPB1. Because of strong linkage in the cohort, roughly five DR-DQ haplotypes were treated as single units for association and clustering. On average, 235,054 unique TCR beta nucleotide sequences were sequenced per donor among fewer than 500 genotyped donors of the cohort, with roughly 20% of those sequences being non-productive.

What the authors observed across the whole study: Only TCR beta chains were sequenced in this cohort, and the absence of alpha or paired-chain data limited detectable features. In a later analysis, HLA-associated TCR beta chains showed more clonal expansion and lower generation probabilities than non-associated chains that were equally common. Three of the identified cytomegalovirus-associated TCR beta chains were confirmed in vitro to be specific for cytomegalovirus antigens. The authors suggested that the approach could potentially be extended to other disease states and immunological phenotypes. In an earlier analysis of more than 450 of the donors, most TCR beta V segments were observed in productive rearrangements about 87% or about 30% of the time, broadly matching IMGT annotations. The classifier was reported to diagnose cytomegalovirus status with high specificity and sensitivity in both the original cohort and the validation cohort. HLA typing was unavailable for some donors at each locus, so association tests used only the typed subset. A later genetic analysis reported fewer N-insertions in productive TCRs among donors in an Asian-associated ancestry cluster than the approximately 670-donor mean. While some public TCRs were present in many individuals, most TCR sequences turned up only very rarely across donors. Specific HLA alleles were associated with over 15,000 TCR beta sequences at a false discovery rate of 0.05 in a later analysis. Some IMGT-functional V segments, including TRBV6-2 and TRBV6-3, could not be told apart with the 87-base-pair reads, so those segments were excluded. In a later genetic analysis, a missense DCLRE1C variant was associated with V-gene and J-gene trimming of TCR beta chains, and the association was replicated in an independent cohort. A later analysis found that most CMV-associated TCR beta chains appeared HLA-restricted, with HLA associations seemingly driven largely by CMV exposure. When HLA alleles, especially DR and DQ, strongly co-occurred, TCR associations were difficult to assign to individual alleles. A cluster of highly shared sequence variants was judged likely to be a technical artifact of the sequencing pipeline. Correlated functional status among segregating V segments might be attributable to linkage disequilibrium, but an unknown experimental factor could not be ruled out. According to a later analysis, TCR association rates differed among HLA loci, with DRB1 alleles showing the most associated TCRs and HLA-C alleles showing the fewest. A further reported finding was that TCR beta sequences accurately predicted the HLA-A and HLA-B alleles for most subjects in the first cohort. According to a later analysis, parvovirus B19, influenza, CMV and Epstein-Barr virus appeared linked to several top co-occurrence clusters. Because counts were too low, about 18 rarely observed V segments, including chromosome 9 orphons, were excluded from the earlier analysis of several hundred of the donors. Presence/absence analyses assumed roughly uniform sequencing depth across donors, an assumption that may not hold. For the cohort, immune exposure information was limited to CMV serostatus. A total of about 180 TCR beta chains were listed by the study as associated with cytomegalovirus.

Library preparation was by the immunoSEQ multiplex PCR assay. For the multiplex PCR, a mixture combining 60 forward primers for TCR Vbeta segments and 13 reverse primers for TCR Jbeta segments was used. The CDR3 region of rearranged TCR beta genes was amplified from genomic DNA with a multiplex PCR assay. On the Illumina HiSeq System, the amplified TCR beta libraries were sequenced as 87-base-pair reads. The authors' pipeline ran thus. Across the 500 to 700 repertoires, a later analysis counted 80 million or so unique TCR beta chains, some 11 million of which were shared by at least two donors. Raw reads were error-corrected and collapsed into unique sequences with a nearest-neighbor algorithm that merged closely related sequences to remove PCR and sequencing errors. V, D and J gene segments were assigned by aligning CDR3 sequences to IMGT reference sequences. For a sequence to be retained, at least a six-nucleotide match to both a V gene segment and a J gene segment was required. Rearrangements were classified as productive when the CDR3 lacked stop codons and remained in frame with V and J, and all other rearrangements were classified as non-productive. CDR3 was defined by IMGT convention, running from the second conserved V-encoded cysteine to the conserved J-encoded phenylalanine. In an earlier analysis of around 640 of the donors, sequences lacking an unambiguous match to a single V gene segment were excluded. An earlier analysis of 587 of the donors called V segments functional above 56.7% productive rearrangements and segregating when the between-donor standard deviation exceeded 5%. A statistical classification framework was developed to diagnose cytomegalovirus status using the catalog of TCR beta chain sequences. In a later analysis, V and J genes were assigned by comparing TCR nucleotide sequences against IMGT/GENE-DB human TR gene sequences. Using the TCRdist pipeline, a later analysis assigned CDR3 sequences along with most-parsimonious VDJ recombination scenarios. In a later analysis, each TCR beta chain was defined by its CDR3 amino acid sequence together with its V-gene family, and reads lacking a unique V-gene family were excluded. A later analysis removed 550 to 700 highly shared, low-generation-probability nucleotide sequences to deal with suspected cross-contamination and a sequencing artifact. A later analysis calculated a clonal expansion index for each public chain from normalized within-repertoire ranks of inferred template counts. A later analysis computed generation probabilities with a VDJ recombination model fitted to out-of-frame rearrangements, and checked the results against IGoR. In a later analysis, TCR-TCR, TCR-HLA and TCR-CMV co-occurrence was scored with hypergeometric tests, and a repertoire-size bias correction was applied to TCR pairs. A later analysis estimated false discovery rates by permuting HLA or CMV assignments 20 times. A later analysis grouped co-occurring TCRs with DBSCAN, adding TCRdist sequence similarity when clustering within HLA-allele-positive subsets. Repertoires with fewer than 30,000 or more than 120,000 public chains, plus five repertoires with anomalous nucleotide sharing, were excluded from co-occurrence clustering. As stored in TCRdb, this immuneACCESS dataset retains in-frame rearrangements with V and J assigned. A fraction of the clones does not appear; measured against another copy, unresolved V genes explain less than half of the discrepancy, and the remainder lacks a known reason. V, J and clone size reflect that table, while D and trimming were determined from the DNA. This sample is represented by around 120,000 clones; more than 80% of them were singletons. The top ten clones comprise 2.5% to 3.5% of the sample.

The cohort was made up of approximately 700 healthy bone marrow donors. At the time of sampling, every cohort member was nominally healthy, though immune exposures that went unrecorded were likely present. The donor tested CMV seronegative and was one of the 352 seronegative cohort members. Every donor gave a peripheral blood sample, and the peripheral blood mononuclear cells from that sample were used for TCR beta sequencing. The Qiagen DNeasy Blood Extraction Kit was used to extract genomic DNA from the blood cell samples. Trimming takes 0 bases from V and 7 bases from J, and the germline ends sit 19 bases apart. The CDR3 goes from the cysteine to the phenylalanine over 17 residues. This entry keeps only the CDR3 DNA: 51 bases, framed from base 1. CDR1 SGHAT and CDR2 FQNNGV are derived from the germline V gene.

The source material was PBMCs. The chain joins TRBV11-2 to TRBJ2-4; the D gene is possibly TRBD1, with 7 bases matching. The clonotype originates from a male donor in good health and CMV-seronegative. Here is the DNA: TGTGCCAGCAGCTTAGATCCCCTCAGGGGGGTGGAGAACATTCAGTACTTC. Translated, it gives CASSLDPLRGVENIQYF.